One and the same sample provided the 32 T cell receptor beta chains below, sequenced in a study of T cell repertoires in cytomegalovirus infection. TCRdb used MiXCR to reprocess the reads, holding one entry per CDR3 protein. The sample holds roughly 600,000 distinct CDR3 sequences; less than 25% are singletons and the top ten take 8%. Specimen: CD8+ T cells from PBMCs. Every receptor here comes from a human donor in good health (CMV status not recorded). Some clones in this sample may be carry-over from other donors' samples.

This clonotype was observed a few times. J is TRBJ2-5 and V is TRBV6-2 or TRBV6-3; D is unclear. Trimming removed 2 bases from V and 3 bases from J, with 16 bases in between. The CDR3 is 16 amino acids. CDR1 is MNHEY and CDR2 is SVGEGT in the germline V gene. Written as DNA, the CDR3 is TGTGCCAGCAGTTACCACCCGGCAGTACCGGAAGAGACCCAGTACTTC. As protein: CASSYHPAVPEETQYF.

This clonotype was seen repeatedly, ten times or more. V and J are TRBV7-6 and TRBJ1-2; D is unresolved. This CDR3 has 15 residues. V dropped 1 base and J dropped 2 bases, with 11 bases sitting between them. Germline values: CDR1 SGHVS, CDR2 FNYEAQ. The CDR3 region has the DNA TGTGCCAGCAGCTTAGACGAGACACAAAACTATGGCTACACCTTC. This translates into CASSLDETQNYGYTF.

This sequence joins TRBV20-1 and TRBJ2-7, with D uncertain. In germline, CDR1 is DFQATT, CDR2 SNEGSKA (reference sequence). V was pared by 0 bases and J by 2 bases, with 14 bases between. The CDR3 spans 15 residues. CDR3: CSARESHSGTYEQYV. CDR3 nucleotide sequence: TGCAGTGCTAGAGAGAGCCACTCTGGGACCTACGAGCAGTACGTC.

V and J are TRBV12-5 and TRBJ1-2; unclear D gene. Germline lookup yields CDR1 LGHNT and CDR2 FRNRAP. V was cut by 0 bases and J by 2 bases, with 19 bases left in between. The CDR3 consists of 18 residues. The CDR3 DNA follows: TGTGCTAGTGGTTTGGTACTTGGACCACGGGCCGGGAACTATGGCTACACCTTC. This encodes CASGLVLGPRAGNYGYTF.

This clonotype was counted many times. The V and J genes are TRBV7-9 and TRBJ2-3; perhaps D is TRBD1 or TRBD2 (5 bases each). Germline CDR1 and CDR2: SEHNR and FQNEAQ (reference sequence). Deletions cut 5 bases from V and 2 bases from J, with 14 bases between. The CDR3 has 15 residues. CDR3 in DNA: TGTGCCAGCAGCCCCGAGGGGCTCCTCACAGATACGCAGTATTTT. Translating it yields CASSPEGLLTDTQYF. The entire variable domain, with the rest obtained from reference TRBV7-9 and TRBJ2-3, is as follows: DTGVSQNPRHKITKRGQNVTFRCDPISEHNRLYWYRQTLGQGPEFLTYFQNEAQLEKSRLLSDRFSAERPKGSFSTLEIQRTEQGDSAMYLCASSPEGLLTDTQYFGPGTRLTVL.

Ten or more counts support this clonotype. The chain recombines TRBV4-2 with TRBJ2-3; D is undetermined. This CDR3 is built from 13 residues. Germline V gene lookup returns CDR1 LGHNA and CDR2 YNFKEQ. With 3 bases removed from V and 4 bases from J, the gap between germline ends came to 8 bases. The CDR3 DNA reads TGTGCCAGCAGCCAGGAACAACCAGATACGCAGTATTTT. Translated, it gives CASSQEQPDTQYF.

This clonotype was counted a few times. The J gene is TRBJ2-3, the V gene TRBV28; 7 bases are shared with TRBD1. The CDR3 totals 15 residues. Germline trimming cut 4 bases from V and 4 bases from J; bases unmatched to any gene: 8. Germline lookup yields CDR1 MDHEN and CDR2 SYDVKM. The CDR3 DNA reads as TGTGCCAGCAGTTCGACTTTCGACAGGGCAGATACGCAGTATTTT. It is translated as CASSSTFDRADTQYF.

This rearrangement joins TRBV29-1 to TRBJ2-2; D might be TRBD1 or TRBD2, each matching 5 bases. Trimming removed 3 bases at V and 0 bases at J, with 11 bases between. The CDR3 sequence is 15 residues long. Germline-derived CDR1 and CDR2 are SQVTM and ANQGSEA. CDR3 sequence (DNA): TGCAGCGTTGAGGGACCCTTTCCGAACACCGGGGAGCTGTTTTTT. As protein: CSVEGPFPNTGELFF.

The chain uses TRBV20-1 and TRBJ1-3; D unclear. The CDR3 is 14 amino acids. V lost 2 bases to trimming and J lost 2 bases, with 10 bases between them. Per germline, CDR1 DFQATT and CDR2 SNEGSKA (reference sequence). The CDR3 DNA follows: TGCAGTGCTAGATTGGACGGACCTGGAAACACCATATATTTT. Encoded protein: CSARLDGPGNTIYF.

The sample holds a few counts of this clonotype. This sequence joins TRBV19 and TRBJ2-1, with D perhaps matching TRBD2 (5 bases). V shed 5 bases and J shed 2 bases, with 13 bases lying between them. Germline CDR1 and CDR2: LNHDA and SQIVND (reference sequence). The CDR3 is 15 amino acids. The CDR3 loop is CASSPDGETYNEQFF. The CDR3 DNA reads as TGTGCCAGTAGTCCCGACGGGGAGACCTACAATGAGCAGTTCTTC.

This clonotype was observed many times. This chain joins TRBV12-3 or TRBV12-4 and TRBJ1-4; the D gene is possibly TRBD1 (5 bases). Trimming removed 5 bases from V and 4 bases from J, with 14 bases in between. This CDR3 has 15 amino acids. CDR3 region: CASSTPGLSNEKLFF. The CDR3 nucleotides read TGTGCCAGCAGTACTCCGGGACTGAGTAATGAAAAACTGTTTTTT.

The chain is built from TRBV19 and TRBJ2-2; D might be TRBD2 (7 bases). With 5 bases removed from V and 4 bases from J, the gap between germline ends came to 14 bases. Germline V lookup: CDR1 LNHDA, CDR2 SQIVND (reference sequence). The CDR3 is 15 amino acids. CDR3 residues: CASSPGGSGTGELFF. CDR3 DNA: TGTGCCAGTAGTCCGGGGGGCTCGGGCACCGGGGAGCTGTTTTTT.

The chain uses TRBV25-1 and TRBJ1-2; the match to TRBD1 covers 10 bases. CDR1 is MGHDK, CDR2 SYGVNS, per germline. This CDR3 has 24 amino acids. Losses at the gene ends were 0 bases for V and 3 bases for J; bases not matched to a gene: 28. The CDR3 loop is CASSEYKGAVPSGTGAKGYYGYTF. DNA for the CDR3: TGTGCCAGCAGTGAATATAAGGGTGCCGTGCCCTCCGGGACAGGGGCGAAGGGGTACTATGGCTACACCTTC.

This clonotype was seen many times. The V call is TRBV7-9, the J call TRBJ1-1; D call uncertain. This CDR3 region has 14 residues. Germline lookup yields CDR1 SEHNR and CDR2 FQNEAQ (reference sequence). V gave up 2 bases and J gave up 5 bases, with 12 bases separating them. CDR3 bases: TGTGCCAGCAGCTTATATAATTGGAGAACTGAAGCTTTCTTT. Translating it yields CASSLYNWRTEAFF.

There are a few counts of this clonotype. The DNA of the CDR3 is TGTGCCAGCAGCTCAGAGGGGGATCCTGGAAACACCATATATTTT. This encodes CASSSEGDPGNTIYF. The J gene is TRBJ1-3, the V gene TRBV5-6; D is perhaps TRBD1 (6 bases). V was pared by 3 bases and J by 2 bases, with 12 bases between. The length of the CDR3 is 15 residues. The germline V gene encodes CDR1 SGHDT and CDR2 YYEEEE.

The sample holds many counts of this clonotype. This sequence joins TRBV7-3 and TRBJ1-2; the D is unclear. The length of the CDR3 is 15 residues. V was clipped by 3 bases and J by 4 bases, with 15 bases between them. From germline, CDR1 is SGHTA and CDR2 FQGTGA. The CDR3 DNA follows: TGTGCCAGCAGCTTTACTCCAGAAAGAGTCTATGGCTACACCTTC. Its translation: CASSFTPERVYGYTF.

This clonotype was counted between two and nine times. The rearrangement links TRBV29-1 to TRBJ2-5, with D unresolved. The V gene lost 3 bases and the J gene lost 3 bases, with 11 bases spanning the gap. This CDR3 region has 13 residues. Germline assignment: CDR1 SQVTM and CDR2 ANQGSEA. CDR3 DNA: TGCAGCGTTGACACGGGCATAGAAGAGACCCAGTACTTC. Its translation is CSVDTGIEETQYF. Drawing the rest from reference TRBV29-1 and TRBJ2-5, the complete variable domain is SAVISQKPSRDICQRGTSLTIQCQVDSQVTMMFWYRQQPGQSLTLIATANQGSEATYESGFVIDKFPISRPNLTFSTLTVSNMSPEDSSIYLCSVDTGIEETQYFGPGTRLLVL.

The chain is built from TRBV20-1 and TRBJ2-3, with D possibly TRBD1 on 6 matching bases. V was clipped by 0 bases and J by 8 bases, with 18 bases between them. CDR1 is DFQATT, CDR2 SNEGSKA, per germline (reference sequence). This CDR3 region has 15 residues. The CDR3 DNA reads as TGCAGTGCTAGAGATGGACAGTTCTCTTCTATTACGCAGTATTTT. Protein: CSARDGQFSSITQYF.

The chain links TRBV6-2 or TRBV6-3 to TRBJ2-2, with D possibly TRBD1 on 6 matching bases. CDR1 MNHEY and CDR2 SVGEGT come from the germline V gene. Between the trimmed V and J ends, which lost 4 bases and 4 bases, there was a span of 13 bases. This CDR3 contains 15 residues. The CDR3 bases are TGTGCCAGCAGTTTCCGGGACACCCTCACCGGGGAGCTGTTTTTT. The encoded protein is CASSFRDTLTGELFF.

The table lists this clonotype with a few counts. The chain carries TRBV29-1 and TRBJ1-3; D call uncertain. CDR1 is SQVTM, CDR2 ANQGSEA, per germline. Trimming stripped 4 bases from V and 3 bases from J, with 10 bases between. This CDR3 contains 13 residues. CDR3 in amino acids: CSVGGRNGNTIYF. DNA of the CDR3: TGCAGCGTTGGAGGACGTAATGGAAACACCATATATTTT.

This clonotype was recorded a few times. The chain employs TRBV7-9 and TRBJ1-5, with 7 positions matching TRBD1. The CDR3 covers 15 residues. Germline V lookup: CDR1 SEHNR, CDR2 FQNEAQ (reference sequence). With 3 bases clipped from V and 0 bases from J, the junction kept 2 bases outside the gene matches. CDR3 bases: TGTGCCAGCAGCTTCGGGACAGTTAGCAATCAGCCCCAGCATTTT. Its translation: CASSFGTVSNQPQHF.

This clonotype was detected only a few times. CDR3 nucleotides: TGCAGTGCTTCAGGGGTTGGCTACACCTTC. Its translation: CSASGVGYTF. The chain employs TRBV20-1 and TRBJ1-2; D possibly corresponds to TRBD1 (6 bases). CDR3 length: 10 residues. CDR1 is DFQATT and CDR2 is SNEGSKA in the germline V gene (reference sequence). V gave up 5 bases and J gave up 7 bases, with 8 bases separating them.

This clonotype was recorded only once. The chain carries TRBV20-1 and TRBJ1-2, with TRBD1 matching over 11 bases. Trimming cost V 0 bases and J 2 bases; bases outside gene matches: 8. This CDR3 is 17 amino acids long. CDR1 DFQATT and CDR2 SNEGSKA come from the germline V gene (reference sequence). The CDR3 reads CSARELPGQGANYGYTF. CDR3 nucleotide sequence: TGCAGTGCTAGAGAACTCCCCGGACAGGGGGCGAACTATGGCTACACCTTC.

This clonotype showed up many times. This chain links TRBV6-5 with TRBJ1-1; D call uncertain. Germline V CDR1 and CDR2: MNHEY, SVGAGI. This CDR3 contains 13 residues. V lost 2 bases, J lost 1 base, and 5 bases lay in between. CDR3 amino acids: CASSYVQNTEAFF. CDR3 DNA sequence: TGTGCCAGCAGTTACGTACAGAACACTGAAGCTTTCTTT.

The chain links TRBV25-1 to TRBJ1-1, with D unclear. Germline lookup yields CDR1 MGHDK and CDR2 SYGVNS. The V end was cut by 2 bases, the J end by 2 bases, with 12 bases between. The CDR3 contains 15 residues. The CDR3: CASSEEGQRNTEAFF. CDR3 sequence (DNA): TGTGCCAGCAGTGAAGAAGGGCAGCGTAACACTGAAGCTTTCTTT. The full variable domain, rest sourced from reference TRBV25-1 and TRBJ1-1, is EADIYQTPRYLVIGTGKKITLECSQTMGHDKMYWYQQDPGMELHLIHYSYGVNSTEKGDLSSESTVSRIRTEHFPLTLESARPSHTSQYLCASSEEGQRNTEAFFGQGTRLTVV.

This chain joins TRBV20-1 and TRBJ2-1; 8 nucleotides agree with TRBD2. The CDR3 contains 14 residues. The J segment lost 3 bases and the V segment lost 3 bases, leaving 4 bases of the junction unmatched. Germline V gene data show CDR1 as DFQATT and CDR2 as SNEGSKA (reference sequence). Here the CDR3 reads CSARAGGFYNEQFF. The CDR3 nucleotides read TGCAGTGCTAGGGCGGGGGGATTCTACAATGAGCAGTTCTTC.

This chain joins TRBV7-6 and TRBJ2-1; D gene uncertain. This CDR3 has 14 amino acids. Germline V gene lookup returns CDR1 SGHVS and CDR2 FNYEAQ. V was cut by 2 bases and J by 5 bases, with 10 bases left in between. CDR3 DNA sequence: TGTGCCAGCAGCTTACTCTCCCGGGACAATGAGCAGTTCTTC. It is translated as CASSLLSRDNEQFF.

This clonotype was recorded a few times. The chain couples TRBV6-2 or TRBV6-3 to TRBJ2-7; perhaps TRBD2 as D (5 bases). CDR3 length: 15 amino acids. The ends were cut back, 10 bases at V and 6 bases at J, with 25 bases in the middle. Germline-derived CDR1 and CDR2 are MNHEY and SVGEGT. Written as DNA, the CDR3 is TGTGCCACCCGGGGAAGAACCGGATTTTTCGGCGAGCAGTACGTC. Encoded protein: CATRGRTGFFGEQYV.

In this sample, this clonotype turned up a few times. The chain joins TRBV5-5 to TRBJ2-1; D perhaps matches TRBD1 (5 bases). Germline loops: CDR1 SGHKS, CDR2 YYEKEE (reference sequence). The CDR3 covers 11 residues. V was shortened by 4 bases and J by 9 bases, with 8 bases between the two germline ends. CDR3 sequence: CASSIGAEQFF. The CDR3, as DNA: TGTGCCAGCAGCATAGGGGCTGAGCAGTTCTTC.

The V and J genes are TRBV7-4 and TRBJ1-1, with D unresolved. The ends were cut back, 0 bases at V and 6 bases at J, with 14 bases in the middle. The length of the CDR3 is 15 residues. Germline assignment: CDR1 SGHVT and CDR2 SQSDAQ. In DNA form, the CDR3 reads TGTGCCAGCAGCTTAGCGGCCAGCGCGATCGCTGAAGCTTTCTTT. Protein sequence: CASSLAASAIAEAFF. The complete variable domain, with remaining parts taken from reference TRBV7-4 and TRBJ1-1, reads GAGVSQSPRYKVAKRGRDVALRCDSISGHVTLYWYRQTLGQGSEVLTYSQSDAQRDKSGRPSGRFSAERPERSVSTLKIQRTEQGDSAVYLCASSLAASAIAEAFFGQGTRLTVV.

This chain links TRBV6-4 with TRBJ2-1; no definite D call. Trimming took 0 bases from V and 0 from J, leaving 6 bases between them. Per the germline V gene, CDR1 is MRHNA and CDR2 is SNTAGT. There are 15 residues in the CDR3. The CDR3 loop is CASSDSGLSYNEQFF. The CDR3 region has the DNA TGTGCCAGCAGTGACTCTGGTCTCTCCTACAATGAGCAGTTCTTC.

This clonotype was seen repeatedly, ten times or more. V is TRBV28 and J is TRBJ1-1; perhaps TRBD1 as D (5 bases). V was clipped by 2 bases and J by 8 bases, with 18 bases between them. CDR3 length: 15 amino acids. Germline V gene lookup returns CDR1 MDHEN and CDR2 SYDVKM. CDR3 sequence reads: CASSLALGGSSEAFF. The CDR3 coding sequence is TGTGCCAGCAGTTTAGCCCTCGGGGGGTCTTCCGAAGCTTTCTTT.